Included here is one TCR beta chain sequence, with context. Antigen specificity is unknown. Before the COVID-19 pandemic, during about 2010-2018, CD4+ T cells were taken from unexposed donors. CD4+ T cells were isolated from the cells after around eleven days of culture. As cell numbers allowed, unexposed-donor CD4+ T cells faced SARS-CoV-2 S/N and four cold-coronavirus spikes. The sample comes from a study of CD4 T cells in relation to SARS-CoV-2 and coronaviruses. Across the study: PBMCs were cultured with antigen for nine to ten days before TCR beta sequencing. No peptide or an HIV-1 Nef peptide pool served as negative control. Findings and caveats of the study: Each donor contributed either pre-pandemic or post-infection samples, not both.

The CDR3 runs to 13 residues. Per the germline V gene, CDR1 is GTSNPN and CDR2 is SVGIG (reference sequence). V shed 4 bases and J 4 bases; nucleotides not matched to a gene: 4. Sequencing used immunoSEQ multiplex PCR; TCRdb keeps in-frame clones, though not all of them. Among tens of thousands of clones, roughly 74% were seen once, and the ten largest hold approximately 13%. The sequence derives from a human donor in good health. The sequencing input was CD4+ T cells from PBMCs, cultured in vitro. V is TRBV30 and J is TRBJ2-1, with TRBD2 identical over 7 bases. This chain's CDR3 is CAWTSGPYNEQFF. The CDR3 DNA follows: TGTGCCTGGACTAGCGGACCTTACAATGAGCAGTTCTTC.